This T cell receptor (beta chain) is from a study of regulatory T cells in long-lasting Graves disease (dated by TCRdb to the early 2020s). Looking at the study overall: Persistent Graves' disease was defined as persistently positive TSH receptor autoantibodies together with antithyroid drug treatment for over 5 years. In the clinical cohort, patients with persistent Graves' disease had used antithyroid drugs for an average of around 9.9 years. Patients with persistent Graves' disease were compared with patients with newly diagnosed Graves' disease using TCR sequencing and RNA sequencing of peripheral blood. The study was registered as a clinical trial and conducted in China. A total of approximately 35 samples underwent TCR sequencing: about 13 from persistent and some 20 from newly diagnosed Graves' disease patients. On the study overall, not on this receptor specifically: Persistent Graves' disease patients showed lower TCR Shannon entropy and fewer highly expanded clones than newly diagnosed patients, suggesting clonal expansion. The study examined only peripheral blood because the primary lesion, thyroid tissue, could not be accessed. Patients with persistent disease shared more public clonotypes (about 2,900) than newly diagnosed patients did (966). Only the TCR beta chain was sequenced and analyzed. The small sample size was acknowledged by the authors as a limitation that may reduce accuracy.

The method behind the library was multiplex PCR. Data came from an Illumina HiSeq 4000. TCR beta libraries were built with iRepertoire HTBI primers and Arm-PCR amplification of CDR3 regions. Before sequencing, the PCR products went through gel purification. The authors' pipeline ran thus. Gene usage analysis of CDR3 amino acid clonotypes relied on the 55 to 80 TRBV and fewer than 15 TRBJ segments identified across samples. COPE and FqMerger were used to merge the filtered high-quality paired reads into contigs. BLAST was used to align contigs to the IMGT TRBV, TRBD and TRBJ reference genes, and CDR3 was defined following IMGT. Clonotypes above 0.1% frequency were classified as highly expanded clones. Shannon entropy served as the measure of repertoire diversity, while the Gini coefficient captured V-J evenness. A clonotype found in more than one individual was treated as public. Using fastp trimming at Q25 and MiXCR clonotype assembly, TCRdb reanalyzed the public sequencing data and kept in-frame beta chains. CDR3 protein sequences are deduplicated, and each keeps its most common genes and DNA. These V and J calls originate from TCRdb's pipeline instead of the authors' own analysis. In this sample the table shows about 660,000 distinct CDR3 sequences, approximately 31% of which occur a single time. The ten most abundant clones make up about 40% of the sample.

To note about this clonotype: Its antigen remains undetermined. Base qualities are not at hand, and no much larger clone is one base apart.

Interpreted using the paper, the time point label stands for: persistent/refractory GD, antithyroid drugs over 5 years with positive TRAb. For both TCR sequencing and RNA sequencing, RNA was extracted from PBMCs in TRIzol. The diagnosis of Graves' disease was made according to American Thyroid Association guidelines. Patients for the study were recruited at an endocrinology department in Xi'an, China. Each patient gave 8.5 to 9.5 milliliters of peripheral blood, collected in an EDTA anticoagulant tube. PBMCs were isolated by Ficoll Paque Plus density gradient separation without further T cell sorting. RNA quality was checked with an Agilent 2100 Bioanalyzer and agarose gel, and concentration with a NanoDrop 2000. The clonotype was recovered from a female donor with Graves disease. The material was peripheral blood mononuclear cells (PBMCs), obtained when the disease was refractory, from a patient treated with antithyroid drugs.

CDR3 region: CASSLPGLADCEQYF. The base sequence is TGTGCCAGCAGTCTACCGGGACTAGCGGACTGCGAGCAGTACTTC. The rearranged segments are TRBV11-1 and TRBJ2-7; 11 bases in the junction line up with TRBD2. V is trimmed back by 6 bases and J by 6 bases, and the junction contains 10 bases that no gene match accounts for. Sequences SGHAT (CDR1) and FQDESV (CDR2) are obtained from the germline V gene (reference sequence). Including cysteine and phenylalanine, the CDR3 has 15 amino acids. Only the CDR3 DNA is retained, 45 bases long and in frame from the first base.